The 14 T cell receptor beta chains given below trace back to one sample, sequenced in a study of shared clonotypes between healthy human individuals. Here immunoSEQ multiplex PCR was the method, and the copy in TCRdb shows in-frame clones only, minus some. Of over 850,000 clones in the sample, roughly 74% were seen once. The sample was memory CD4+ T cells from PBMCs. Subset defined: CD45RA-negative fraction. Receptors originate from a man younger than 35 in good health. Some clones in this sample may be carry-over from other donors' samples.

The chain joins TRBV6-5 to TRBJ2-5; unclear D gene. This CDR3 spans 12 amino acids. V was shortened by 2 bases and J by 7 bases, with 8 bases between the two germline ends. Germline CDR1 is MNHEY and CDR2 is SVGAGI. In nucleotides, the CDR3 is TGTGCCAGCAGTTACCTGGACGGGACCCAGTACTTC. Residues: CASSYLDGTQYF.

This clone was seen a few times. The rearrangement uses TRBV6-1 and TRBJ1-2; D is undetermined. Per germline, CDR1 MNHNS and CDR2 SASEGT. This CDR3 is built from 14 residues. V lost 0 bases to trimming and J lost 2 bases, with 7 bases between them. The CDR3 DNA is TGTGCCAGCAGTGAAGCCGCCAGGAACTATGGCTACACCTTC. Amino acids: CASSEAARNYGYTF.

V and J are TRBV6-6 and TRBJ1-1; 7 bases line up with TRBD1. V shed 5 bases and J 1 base; nucleotides not matched to a gene: 4. There are 14 residues in the CDR3. Per the germline V gene, CDR1 is MNHNY and CDR2 is SVGAGI (reference sequence). CDR3 loop: CASSRRDRNTEAFF. The CDR3 nucleotides read TGTGCCAGCAGTCGCCGGGACAGGAACACTGAAGCTTTCTTT.

The chain carries TRBV2 and TRBJ1-1; a weak D match, TRBD1 (6 bases). The CDR3 runs 15 residues. V lost 3 bases and J 1 base, leaving 12 bases between the germline ends. Germline assignment: CDR1 SNHLY and CDR2 FYNNEI. CDR3 bases: TGTGCCAGCAGTGAGTCTGGACAGAAGAACACTGAAGCTTTCTTT. Translated: CASSESGQKNTEAFF.

The V call is TRBV11-1, the J call TRBJ2-7, with TRBD2 identical over 11 bases. The CDR3 has 16 amino acids. Germline trimming cut 5 bases from V and 7 bases from J; bases unmatched to any gene: 13. Germline V gene data show CDR1 as SGHAT and CDR2 as FQDESV (reference sequence). The CDR3 bases are TGTGCCAGCAGCCGAACTAGCGGGAGCACCACGGGGGAGCAGTACTTC. It is translated as CASSRTSGSTTGEQYF.

The chain links TRBV27 to TRBJ2-3; 16 positions agree with TRBD2. With V trimmed by 6 bases and J by 1 base, 10 bases remained unmatched. The CDR3 length is 19 residues. The germline V gene has CDR1 MNHEY and CDR2 SMNVEV (reference sequence). The CDR3 here is CASSPRGTSGRAGTDTQYF. DNA of the CDR3: TGTGCCAGCAGCCCTAGAGGGACTAGCGGGAGGGCCGGCACAGATACGCAGTATTTT.

The chain combines TRBV19 with TRBJ1-2; D gene uncertain. Germline V gene sequence: CDR1 LNHDA, CDR2 SQIVND (reference sequence). The V end was cut by 5 bases, the J end by 6 bases, with 19 bases between. CDR3 length equals 15 residues. The CDR3 here is CASSAIGRTIDGYTF. The CDR3, as DNA: TGTGCCAGTAGTGCGATAGGGCGCACTATTGATGGCTACACCTTC.

This clone has a handful of counts. The chain recombines TRBV18 with TRBJ1-5, with a possible D match to TRBD1 (5 bases). The CDR3 extends over 14 amino acids. Looked up from germline, CDR1 is KGHSH and CDR2 is LQKENI. Between the trimmed V and J ends, which lost 1 base and 5 bases, there was a span of 9 bases. In DNA, the CDR3 is TGTGCCAGCTCACCACTGGGACCTCATCAGCCCCAGCATTTT. This translates into CASSPLGPHQPQHF.

This clone showed up just once. The chain links TRBV9 to TRBJ1-2, with D uncertain. Germline loops: CDR1 SGDLS, CDR2 YYNGEE. The CDR3 contains 15 residues. Trimming stripped 0 bases from V and 7 bases from J, with 16 bases between. CDR3: CASSVASSPLIGYTF. CDR3 DNA sequence: TGTGCCAGCAGCGTAGCATCCAGTCCTTTAATTGGCTACACCTTC.

The V gene is TRBV6-5, the J gene TRBJ1-1, with a possible D match to TRBD1 (5 bases). V lost 6 bases to trimming and J lost 1 base, with 15 bases between them. The CDR3 runs to 15 residues. From germline, CDR1 is MNHEY and CDR2 SVGAGI. CDR3 nucleotides: TGTGCCAGCAGGAATTCCGGGACGGGGAACACTGAAGCTTTCTTT. It encodes CASRNSGTGNTEAFF.

A single count supports this clone. This sequence joins TRBV7-3 and TRBJ2-2; D unclear. Germline V lookup: CDR1 SGHTA, CDR2 FQGTGA. This CDR3 has 13 amino acids. Deletions cut 2 bases from V and 6 bases from J, with 7 bases between. In DNA form, the CDR3 reads TGTGCCAGCAGCTTATTAGGCCCCGGGGAGCTGTTTTTT. This encodes CASSLLGPGELFF.

This clone was picked up one time. The rearrangement uses TRBV7-9 and TRBJ2-3, with unresolved D. The length of the CDR3 is 14 residues. CDR1 is SEHNR and CDR2 is FQNEAQ in the germline V gene (reference sequence). Trimming left V 5 bases short and J 3 bases short, with 12 bases between. For the CDR3, the DNA is TGTGCCAGCAGCCTTCTCAGTACTACAGATACGCAGTATTTT. It is translated as CASSLLSTTDTQYF.

The rearrangement uses TRBV2 and TRBJ2-5; TRBD2 agrees at 8 bases. V trimming: 10 bases; J trimming: 3 bases; junction bases outside the gene matches: 10. CDR3 length: 14 residues. Germline-derived CDR1 and CDR2 are SNHLY and FYNNEI. Here the CDR3 reads CATKLAEGEETQYF. DNA of the CDR3: TGTGCCACGAAACTAGCGGAGGGGGAAGAGACCCAGTACTTC.

Only one count was recorded for this clone. The chain is built from TRBV21-1 and TRBJ2-1; the D call in the table, TRBD2, was not verified against the DNA. TRBV21-1 is classified as a pseudogene. This CDR3 comprises 20 residues. The CDR3 sequence is CASSKGASPVVRLTYNEQFF. In nucleotides, the CDR3 is TGTGCCAGCAGCAAAGGGGCTAGCCCTGTCGTTCGTCTTACCTACAATGAGCAGTTCTTC.